The 8 T cell receptor beta chains in this list originate from one sample, sequenced in a study of shared clonotypes between healthy human individuals. Method: immunoSEQ multiplex PCR; TCRdb's copy keeps in-frame clones and lacks some. The table includes about a million clones, 75% detected once. The sample was memory CD4+ T cells sorted from blood. The subset here: CD45RA-negative fraction. These receptors came from a man younger than 35 in good health.

This clone was seen at least ten times. V and J are TRBV18 and TRBJ2-7; 10 positions agree with TRBD1. Germline V lookup: CDR1 KGHSH, CDR2 LQKENI. Trimming at V came to 3 bases and at J to 11 bases, leaving 19 bases not matched to a gene. This CDR3 is 17 amino acids long. The CDR3, as DNA: TGTGCCAGCTCACCTACGGGCCCCGGGACAGGGGCCCGAGTAGAGTACTTC. Encoded protein: CASSPTGPGTGARVEYF.

This chain joins TRBV5-1 and TRBJ2-7, with TRBD1 as a possible D gene (6 bases). Germline loops: CDR1 SGHRS, CDR2 YFSETQ. V was clipped by 4 bases and J by 2 bases, with 13 bases between them. The CDR3 totals 14 residues. In nucleotides, the CDR3 is TGCGCCAGCAGCCCCCGGGACACCGCCTACGAGCAGTACTTC. It encodes CASSPRDTAYEQYF.

The chain has TRBV28 and TRBJ1-6; D uncertain. CDR1 is MDHEN and CDR2 is SYDVKM in the germline V gene. This CDR3 contains 14 residues. V was shortened by 6 bases and J by 7 bases, with 13 bases between the two germline ends. The CDR3 sequence: CASSLAVLNSPLHF. In DNA, the CDR3 is TGTGCCAGCAGCCTGGCCGTTCTGAATTCACCCCTCCACTTT.

The genes are TRBV6-1 and TRBJ2-7, with TRBD1 matching 7 bases. Germline CDR1 is MNHNS and CDR2 is SASEGT. There are 13 residues in the CDR3. V was pared by 8 bases and J by 3 bases, with 7 bases of the junction left unmatched. The CDR3 coding sequence is TGTGCCAGCCGGGACAGCGGAAGCTACGAGCAGTACTTC. The encoded protein is CASRDSGSYEQYF.

This chain connects TRBV6-1 to TRBJ2-2; 8 bases are shared with TRBD1. CDR1 is MNHNS and CDR2 is SASEGT in the germline V gene. J gave up 0 bases and V 6 bases, and 0 bases lay outside the gene matches. The CDR3 consists of 14 residues. The CDR3 here is CASRDRANTGELFF. CDR3 nucleotide sequence: TGTGCCAGCAGGGACAGGGCGAACACCGGGGAGCTGTTTTTT.

V and J are TRBV29-1 and TRBJ1-1; D is unclear. Between the trimmed V and J ends, which lost 4 bases and 13 bases, there was a span of 13 bases. Germline V CDR1 and CDR2: SQVTM, ANQGSEA. This CDR3 spans 10 amino acids. CDR3 amino acids: CSVAPLTNFF. CDR3 bases: TGCAGCGTTGCACCCCTAACAAATTTCTTT.

This clone was seen a handful of times. This chain connects TRBV28 to TRBJ1-2; TRBD1 matches at 7 bases. The CDR3 runs to 14 residues. The V gene's germline CDR1 is MDHEN and CDR2 SYDVKM. Trimming removed 4 bases from V and 8 bases from J; junction bases left unmatched: 10. The DNA of the CDR3 is TGTGCCAGCAGTTCTGGGGGGACAGCACGCGGCTACACCTTC. It encodes CASSSGGTARGYTF.

The chain's CDR3 is CASSLQDPQETQYF. The CDR3 DNA sequence: TGCGCCAGCAGCTTACAAGATCCCCAAGAGACCCAGTACTTC. The chain employs TRBV5-1 and TRBJ2-5; D not certain. Trimming shortened V by 2 bases and J by 1 base, and 9 bases separated the two germline ends. Germline CDR1 reads SGHRS; CDR2 reads YFSETQ. The CDR3 is made up of 14 amino acids.